This is a list of T cell receptor beta chains from one sample in a study of T cells after yellow fever vaccination. Via MiXCR, TCRdb re-called the 5' RACE reads, giving one row per CDR3 protein. The sample has nearly 550,000 distinct CDR3 sequences, about 19% seen once. The sample here was PBMCs, taken 15 days after the yellow fever booster vaccination. The receptors were sampled from a man younger than 40 who received the YFV17D yellow fever vaccine. The CDR3 runs from the conserved cysteine through the conserved F or W. A D gene is named only where the DNA matches it firmly. Expanded clones get a size class; other rows say once, few or many, or leave the size out.

cdr3_nt cdr3_aa j_call d_call clone_size v_call
TGTGCCAGCAGCCCCCAAACCGGGACTAGCGGCTACGAGCAGTACTTC CASSPQTGTSGYEQYF TRBJ2-7 TRBD2 many TRBV4-2
TGTGCCAGCAGTTTGGGCGGTGAGCAGTTCTTC CASSLGGEQFF TRBJ2-1 NA many TRBV12-3/TRBV12-4
TGCGCCAGCAGCCCGTCCGGGACAGGGAATCTATACGAGCAGTACTTC CASSPSGTGNLYEQYF TRBJ2-7 TRBD1 NA TRBV4-3
TGTGCCACCAGTGGTGGGGGGTCAGATACGCAGTATTTT CATSGGGSDTQYF TRBJ2-3 NA few TRBV24-1
TGTGCTAGCCTTACCGGGACAGGCTCCTACAATGAGCAGTTCTTC CASLTGTGSYNEQFF TRBJ2-1 TRBD1 NA TRBV12-5
TGTGCCAGCTCACCCTTCGTGGAACACACAGATACGCAGTATTTT CASSPFVEHTDTQYF TRBJ2-3 NA NA TRBV18
TGTGCCAGCAGTTCCCACTCTAGCGGGAGACCCCCCTACGAGCAGTACTTC CASSSHSSGRPPYEQYF TRBJ2-7 TRBD2 NA TRBV28
TGCAGTGCCCCGACGTTAGGGGGCACAGATACGCAGTATTTT CSAPTLGGTDTQYF TRBJ2-3 NA NA TRBV20-1
TGTGCCAGCAGCAAGACTAGCGGGAGTAATGAGCAGTTCTTC CASSKTSGSNEQFF TRBJ2-1 NA once TRBV21-1
TGTGCCAGCAGCCCGACGCCGACTAGGGGAGAGAGGACCCAGTACTTC CASSPTPTRGERTQYF TRBJ2-5 NA NA TRBV12-3/TRBV12-4
TGCAGCGTTGAAGGCTTTGGGTCCTACAATGAGCAGTTCTTC CSVEGFGSYNEQFF TRBJ2-1 NA few TRBV29-1
TGTGCCAGCAGCCCTTGGACACAGGAAGCTTTCTTT CASSPWTQEAFF TRBJ1-1 NA NA TRBV11-2
TGCGCCAGCAGCTTGAATTTTGGAACTAGCGGCTCCTACGAGCAGTACTTC CASSLNFGTSGSYEQYF TRBJ2-7 TRBD2 few TRBV5-1
TGTGCCAGCAGCCCTTCGACTAGCGCGCACGCCTACGAGCAGTACTTC CASSPSTSAHAYEQYF TRBJ2-7 TRBD2 NA TRBV5-5
TGCAGCATAGGACACGATGGATTAACCGGGGAGCTGTTTTTT CSIGHDGLTGELFF TRBJ2-2 NA NA TRBV29-1
TGTGCCAGCAGTGCACAGGGTAGCACAGATACGCAGTATTTT CASSAQGSTDTQYF TRBJ2-3 NA NA TRBV12-3/TRBV12-4
TGTGCCATCAGTGACCACGGAGGGACCTACGAGCAGTACTTC CAISDHGGTYEQYF TRBJ2-7 NA few TRBV10-3
TGTGCCAGCAGCCAAGATTGGGCGGGAGAGCTGTTTTTT CASSQDWAGELFF TRBJ2-2 NA NA TRBV3-1
TGTGCCAGCAGCTTGAGCTATACAGAGCAGTATTTT CASSLSYTEQYF TRBJ2-3 NA NA TRBV5-4
TGTGCCAGCAGTCCCCGCCGCCTAGCCTACGAGCAGTACTTC CASSPRRLAYEQYF TRBJ2-7 NA NA TRBV28
TGTGCCAGCAGAGACGGAGCGGGGTCCTACGAGCAGTACTTC CASRDGAGSYEQYF TRBJ2-7 TRBD2 NA TRBV6-2/TRBV6-3
TGTGCCATCAGTGGCACAGATACGCAGTATTTT CAISGTDTQYF TRBJ2-3 NA few TRBV10-3
TGTGCCAGCAAATCAACACGACTAGCAGAGTACGAGCAGTACTTC CASKSTRLAEYEQYF TRBJ2-7 TRBD2 NA TRBV27
TGTGCCACCCAGCGGGACAGGAGAACCTACGAGCAGTACTTC CATQRDRRTYEQYF TRBJ2-7 NA many TRBV7-8
TGCGCCAGCAGCTTATCCCCCGGGACTAGCGGGGGCGCCGGCTCCTACGAGCAGTACTTC CASSLSPGTSGGAGSYEQYF TRBJ2-7 TRBD2 few TRBV5-1
TGTGCCACCAGTGACTCTGTTACGAGTGGGACGAATGGCTACACCTTC CATSDSVTSGTNGYTF TRBJ1-2 NA NA TRBV24-1
TGTGCCAGCAGTCCTAGGGGAAACGGGCCAGATACGCAGTATTTT CASSPRGNGPDTQYF TRBJ2-3 NA NA TRBV27
TGCGCCAGCAGCCCCCCTAGTTACTCCTACAATGAGCAGTTCTTC CASSPPSYSYNEQFF TRBJ2-1 NA NA TRBV4-1
TGTGCCTGTCGTGAGGAGACCCAGTACTTC CACREETQYF TRBJ2-5 NA few TRBV30
TGTGCCAGTAAACCCGTCGGTACTAGCGGGAGGGTAAGGGAGACCCAGTACTTC CASKPVGTSGRVRETQYF TRBJ2-5 TRBD2 NA TRBV19
TGCAGTGCTAGGGTAGGGAGTTACAATCAGCCCCAGCATTTT CSARVGSYNQPQHF TRBJ1-5 NA NA TRBV20-1
TGCAGTGCTAGAGATGGCGGGGCCAAAAACATTCAGTACTTC CSARDGGAKNIQYF TRBJ2-4 NA few TRBV20-1
TGTGCCAGCAGTTCTATATCTAGCGGGAGTTCCTACGAGCAGTACTTC CASSSISSGSSYEQYF TRBJ2-7 TRBD2 many TRBV28